A selection of T cell receptor beta chains follows, all from one sample in a study of blood T cell repertoires in COVID-19. TCRdb's copy holds only in-frame clones and misses some; the assay was immunoSEQ multiplex PCR. The table lists under 300,000 clones, roughly 80% of them singletons. The sequenced sample consisted of peripheral blood. All receptors derive from a woman aged 18-30 years with acute or convalescent COVID-19. CDR3s include the opening cysteine and the closing phenylalanine or tryptophan. The order of the fields is V gene, clone size, D gene, J gene, CDR3 protein, CDR3 DNA. A D gene is named only where the DNA matches it firmly. Rows may omit the clone size; those that give it use once, few, many or a size class.

V: TRBV20-1
size: few
D: -
J: TRBJ1-1
CDR3: CRQDSATEAFF
DNA: TGCAGGCAAGACTCTGCAACTGAAGCTTTCTTT

V: TRBV24-1
size: -
D: -
J: TRBJ2-7
CDR3: CATSDPLQGRDEQYF
DNA: TGTGCCACCAGTGACCCCTTGCAGGGGCGCGACGAGCAGTACTTC

V: TRBV4-1
size: once
D: TRBD2
J: TRBJ2-7
CDR3: CASSQDGPWTSGGYEQYF
DNA: TGCGCCAGCAGCCAAGATGGACCCTGGACTAGCGGGGGCTACGAGCAGTACTTC

V: TRBV27
size: once
D: -
J: TRBJ1-2
CDR3: CASRLQGKAYGYTF
DNA: TGTGCCAGCAGACTACAGGGTAAAGCCTATGGCTACACCTTC

V: TRBV2
size: few
D: TRBD2
J: TRBJ2-2
CDR3: CASKGIAGDVGGTGELFF
DNA: TGTGCCAGCAAGGGAATAGCGGGAGACGTCGGTGGCACCGGGGAGCTGTTTTTT

V: TRBV6-2/TRBV6-3
size: -
D: TRBD1
J: TRBJ1-2
CDR3: CASSRPGQGYGYTF
DNA: TGTGCCAGCAGTCGCCCGGGACAGGGATATGGCTACACCTTC

V: TRBV9
size: -
D: -
J: TRBJ2-1
CDR3: CASSPLGKRAHEQFF
DNA: TGTGCCAGCAGCCCTCTTGGGAAGCGGGCGCATGAGCAGTTCTTC

V: TRBV19
size: -
D: TRBD1
J: TRBJ1-5
CDR3: CASLLGQGFNQPQHF
DNA: TGTGCCAGTCTTTTAGGACAGGGCTTCAATCAGCCCCAGCATTTT

V: TRBV7-3
size: -
D: TRBD2
J: TRBJ2-1
CDR3: CASSSLGLADHNEQFF
DNA: TGTGCCAGCAGCTCACTGGGACTAGCGGACCACAATGAGCAGTTCTTC

V: TRBV27
size: -
D: TRBD2
J: TRBJ2-1
CDR3: CASSLGLANNEQFF
DNA: TGTGCCAGCAGTTTGGGACTAGCGAACAATGAGCAGTTCTTC

V: TRBV7-2
size: few
D: -
J: TRBJ2-6
CDR3: CASSPEGGPGANVLTF
DNA: TGTGCCAGCAGCCCAGAGGGGGGGCCTGGGGCCAACGTCCTGACTTTC

V: TRBV9
size: -
D: -
J: TRBJ2-7
CDR3: CASSAGLQYEQYF
DNA: TGTGCCAGCAGCGCAGGACTCCAGTACGAGCAGTACTTC

V: TRBV3-1/TRBV3-2
size: -
D: TRBD1
J: TRBJ1-4
CDR3: CASSQRQGGQKLFF
DNA: TGTGCCAGCAGCCAGAGACAGGGTGGCCAAAAACTGTTTTTT

V: TRBV3-1/TRBV3-2
size: -
D: -
J: TRBJ2-1
CDR3: CASSQVVGRDVQFF
DNA: TGTGCCAGCAGCCAAGTTGTGGGGCGGGACGTGCAGTTCTTC

V: TRBV12-5
size: once
D: -
J: TRBJ1-1
CDR3: CASGPPAPGIWTEAFF
DNA: TGTGCTAGTGGTCCACCTGCTCCGGGAATTTGGACTGAAGCTTTCTTT

V: TRBV19
size: -
D: TRBD1
J: TRBJ1-5
CDR3: CASRGQDLYQPQHF
DNA: TGTGCCAGTAGGGGACAGGACCTCTATCAGCCCCAGCATTTT

V: TRBV4-3
size: -
D: TRBD2
J: TRBJ2-7
CDR3: CASSQIVPLAGETGNEQYF
DNA: TGCGCCAGCAGCCAAATCGTCCCTTTAGCGGGAGAGACGGGGAACGAGCAGTACTTC

V: TRBV29-1
size: -
D: TRBD1
J: TRBJ1-2
CDR3: CSVVGTGIYGYTF
DNA: TGCAGCGTTGTAGGGACAGGGATCTATGGCTACACCTTC

V: TRBV4-1
size: few
D: TRBD2
J: TRBJ2-1
CDR3: CASNPNPTSGDLFF
DNA: TGCGCCAGCAACCCTAACCCGACTAGCGGGGATTTGTTCTTC

V: TRBV6-6
size: -
D: TRBD2
J: TRBJ2-5
CDR3: CASSLTTGLGGWETQYF
DNA: TGTGCCAGCAGTCTAACTACGGGACTAGGTGGCTGGGAGACCCAGTACTTC

V: TRBV15
size: -
D: -
J: TRBJ1-2
CDR3: CATSRPGRTDFYGYTF
DNA: TGTGCCACCAGCAGACCCGGCCGGACAGACTTCTATGGCTACACCTTC

V: TRBV4-3
size: few
D: TRBD1
J: TRBJ1-1
CDR3: CASSQAIRQGSGAFF
DNA: TGCGCCAGCAGCCAAGCCATACGACAGGGTTCGGGAGCTTTCTTT

V: TRBV28
size: once
D: TRBD1
J: TRBJ1-2
CDR3: CASSSTDRDGYTF
DNA: TGTGCCAGCAGTTCTACGGACAGGGACGGCTACACCTTC

V: TRBV3-1/TRBV3-2
size: -
D: -
J: TRBJ1-4
CDR3: CASSQAENEKLFF
DNA: TGTGCCAGCAGCCAAGCTGAGAATGAAAAACTGTTTTTT

V: TRBV29-1
size: -
D: -
J: TRBJ1-2
CDR3: CSASGEAGYGYTF
DNA: TGCAGCGCCAGCGGTGAGGCCGGGTATGGCTACACCTTC

V: TRBV18
size: -
D: TRBD1
J: TRBJ1-2
CDR3: CASSPGTGGDYGYTF
DNA: TGTGCCAGCTCACCGGGGACAGGGGGCGACTATGGCTACACCTTC

V: TRBV7-9
size: -
D: TRBD2
J: TRBJ2-1
CDR3: CASSPGTSGYNEQFF
DNA: TGTGCCAGCAGCCCAGGGACTAGCGGTTACAATGAGCAGTTCTTC